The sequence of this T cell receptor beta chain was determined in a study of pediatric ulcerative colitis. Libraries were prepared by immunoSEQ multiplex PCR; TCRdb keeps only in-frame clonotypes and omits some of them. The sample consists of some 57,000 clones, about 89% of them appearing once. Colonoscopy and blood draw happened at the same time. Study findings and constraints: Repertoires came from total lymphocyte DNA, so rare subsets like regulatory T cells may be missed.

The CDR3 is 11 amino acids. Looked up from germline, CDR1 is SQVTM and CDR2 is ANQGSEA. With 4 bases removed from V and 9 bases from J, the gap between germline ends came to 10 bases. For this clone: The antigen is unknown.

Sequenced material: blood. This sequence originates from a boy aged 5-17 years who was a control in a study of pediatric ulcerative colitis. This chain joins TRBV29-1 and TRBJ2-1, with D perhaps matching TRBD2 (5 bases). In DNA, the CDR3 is TGCAGCGTTGTGTCGGGGAGTGAGCAGTTCTTC. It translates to CSVVSGSEQFF.